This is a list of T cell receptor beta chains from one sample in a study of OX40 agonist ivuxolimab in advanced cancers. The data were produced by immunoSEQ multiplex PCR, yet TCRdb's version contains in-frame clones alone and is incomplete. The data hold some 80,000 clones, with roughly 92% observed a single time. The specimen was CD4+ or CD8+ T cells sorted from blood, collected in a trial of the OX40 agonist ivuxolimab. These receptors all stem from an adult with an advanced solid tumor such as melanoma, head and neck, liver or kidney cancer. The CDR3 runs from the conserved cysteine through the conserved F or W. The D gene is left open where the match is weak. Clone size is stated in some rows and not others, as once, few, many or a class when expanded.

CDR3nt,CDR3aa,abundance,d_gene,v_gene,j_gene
TGTGCCAGCAGTGAAGTGGGTGTGGGAAACATTCAGTACTTC,CASSEVGVGNIQYF,.,.,TRBV6-1,TRBJ2-4
TGCGCCAGCAGCTTGGTCTTGAGTCCTACTACCTCCTACGAGCAGTACTTC,CASSLVLSPTTSYEQYF,.,.,TRBV5-1,TRBJ2-7
TGTGCCAGCAGTGAAAGGGGGCCCTATGGCTACACCTTC,CASSERGPYGYTF,.,TRBD1,TRBV2,TRBJ1-2
TGTGCCTGGAGGGGCGGGGAGCTGTTTTTT,CAWRGGELFF,few,.,TRBV30,TRBJ2-2
TGTGCCAGCAGTTACTCGCAAGGGAACACCATATATTTT,CASSYSQGNTIYF,.,.,TRBV6-6,TRBJ1-3
TGTGCCTGGGACCAACGGGCGGGAGGGGAGCAGTACTTC,CAWDQRAGGEQYF,.,TRBD2,TRBV30,TRBJ2-7
TGTGCCAGCAGCTTTACCGGGGGGAATACTGAAGCTTTCTTT,CASSFTGGNTEAFF,.,.,TRBV5-5,TRBJ1-1
TGCAGTGCTACCGGGAACACTGAAGCTTTCTTT,CSATGNTEAFF,.,.,TRBV20-1,TRBJ1-1
TGTGCCAGCAATGGTTGGGGAGCGGGGAAGGAGACCCAGTACTTC,CASNGWGAGKETQYF,.,TRBD2,TRBV27,TRBJ2-5
TGCGCCAGCAGCAGAGGGAGCGCTAACACCGGGGAGCTGTTTTTT,CASSRGSANTGELFF,.,.,TRBV5-1,TRBJ2-2
TGTGCCAGCGGTTCGGTAGGCGCCGGGGAGCTGTTTTTT,CASGSVGAGELFF,.,.,TRBV6-1,TRBJ2-2
TGTGCCAGCTCGGGACAGGGGGACACTGAAGCTTTCTTT,CASSGQGDTEAFF,few,TRBD1,TRBV18,TRBJ1-1
TGTGCCAGCAGTGGGGGGACAGGGTTAGAGACCCAGTACTTC,CASSGGTGLETQYF,.,TRBD1,TRBV25-1,TRBJ2-5
TGTGCCAGCAGTTTCAACAGGGGAGGCCACGAGCAGTACTTC,CASSFNRGGHEQYF,once,.,TRBV6-5,TRBJ2-7
TGTGCCAGCAGTCGGTGGAGCGGCGCCCACTCCTACAATGAGCAGTTCTTC,CASSRWSGAHSYNEQFF,.,.,TRBV6-4,TRBJ2-1
TGTGCCTGGAGTGACTTGGCAGGGCTCTTGAACACTGAAGCTTTCTTT,CAWSDLAGLLNTEAFF,.,.,TRBV30,TRBJ1-1
TGTGCCAGCAGCTTGAGGGACTTCCACCTGGTTTCCACCGGGGAGCTGTTTTTT,CASSLRDFHLVSTGELFF,.,.,TRBV11-2,TRBJ2-2
TGTGCCAGCAGCGTAGGACCCGGAGGGAACACTGAAGCTTTCTTT,CASSVGPGGNTEAFF,once,.,TRBV9,TRBJ1-1
TGTGCCAGCAGGCCCCAGGGGGCGGAGTGGACTGAAGCTTTCTTT,CASRPQGAEWTEAFF,.,TRBD1,TRBV6-5,TRBJ1-1
TGTGCCAGCAGCCCAGGAGTGAACACTGAAGCTTTCTTT,CASSPGVNTEAFF,.,.,TRBV5-6,TRBJ1-1
TGCAGCGTACCTACCGGGACAGACCTCTATGGCTACACCTTC,CSVPTGTDLYGYTF,.,TRBD1,TRBV29-1,TRBJ1-2
TGTGCAGAAGAGGGTACGAAGAATGAGCAGTTCTTC,CAEEGTKNEQFF,.,.,TRBV2,TRBJ2-1
TGTGCCAGCAGTTTATTACCGGGACCGAACACCGGGGAGCTGTTTTTT,CASSLLPGPNTGELFF,.,.,TRBV27,TRBJ2-2
TGTGCCAGCAGCAAATCGGCCGGACATCACAATGAGCAGTTCTTC,CASSKSAGHHNEQFF,.,.,TRBV21-1,TRBJ2-1
TGCGCCAGCAGCTTGGGGTATGGCTACACCTTC,CASSLGYGYTF,.,.,TRBV5-1,TRBJ1-2
TGTGCCAGTAACCTTGGACAGAGCCAAGAGACCCAGTACTTC,CASNLGQSQETQYF,.,.,TRBV19,TRBJ2-5
TGTGCCAGCAGCCGAGGAGGGGGCACGCAGCCCCAGCATTTT,CASSRGGGTQPQHF,.,TRBD1,TRBV9,TRBJ1-5
TGCGCCAGCAGCCACCCGGGACAGGGGGCAAATGAGCAGTTCTTC,CASSHPGQGANEQFF,few,TRBD1,TRBV10-2,TRBJ2-1
TGCGCCAGTATGGAGGGGACACGGACAGATACGCAGTATTTT,CASMEGTRTDTQYF,.,.,TRBV5-1,TRBJ2-3
TGCGCCACCGCGACAGGGGGCGCGATTGACCAGTACTTC,CATATGGAIDQYF,.,TRBD1,TRBV10-1,TRBJ2-5
TGTGCCAGCAGTTACCGAAATAGCAATCAGCCCCAGCATTTT,CASSYRNSNQPQHF,.,.,TRBV6-5,TRBJ1-5
TGCGCCAGCAGAGGACAGGGGGCTGCGTATGGCTACACCTTC,CASRGQGAAYGYTF,.,TRBD1,TRBV5-1,TRBJ1-2
TGTGCCAGTAGCCCCGGGGTCGGGGGAGGCGAAAAACTGTTTTTT,CASSPGVGGGEKLFF,.,.,TRBV19,TRBJ1-4
TGCAGCGTTGAAGAGGGCAGGCGCTCCTACGAGCAGTACTTC,CSVEEGRRSYEQYF,.,.,TRBV29-1,TRBJ2-7
TGTGCCAGCAGCCGACAGGGTCCAGATACGCAGTATTTT,CASSRQGPDTQYF,.,TRBD1,TRBV5-6,TRBJ2-3
TGCGCCAGCAGCTTGAATAGCGGGCACCAAGAGACCCAGTACTTC,CASSLNSGHQETQYF,.,TRBD2,TRBV5-1,TRBJ2-5
TGCGCCAGCAGCTTAAAGCAGAACACTGAAGCTTTCTTT,CASSLKQNTEAFF,once,.,TRBV5-1,TRBJ1-1
TGTGCCAGCAGCCCGGGACTAGCGGGGATATACAATGAGCAGTTCTTC,CASSPGLAGIYNEQFF,.,TRBD2,TRBV11-3,TRBJ2-1
TGTGCCAGCAGCTTCCGAACAAGCTTGAATGAAAAACTGTTTTTT,CASSFRTSLNEKLFF,.,.,TRBV5-4,TRBJ1-4
TGTGCCAGCAGTAAGACAGGGTACAATTCACCCCTCCACTTT,CASSKTGYNSPLHF,.,TRBD1,TRBV6-6,TRBJ1-6
TGTGCCAGCAGTGCCCGGACTAGCGGGGGAGGTTCCTACAATGAGCAGTTCTTC,CASSARTSGGGSYNEQFF,.,TRBD2,TRBV27,TRBJ2-1
TGCGCCAGCAGCTTGGATTCAGGGGAAGGCAATCAGCCCCAGCATTTT,CASSLDSGEGNQPQHF,.,.,TRBV5-1,TRBJ1-5
TGTGCCAGCAGCTCAGGGGCCCTAAGAAGCAATCAGCCCCAGCATTTT,CASSSGALRSNQPQHF,.,.,TRBV7-3,TRBJ1-5
TGTGCCAGCAGGTCCCCGGGCTCCTACAATGAGCAGTTCTTC,CASRSPGSYNEQFF,.,.,TRBV6-5,TRBJ2-1
TGCGCCAGCAGCCAAGGACTAGCGGGAGGGGTTGAGACCCAGTACTTC,CASSQGLAGGVETQYF,.,TRBD2,TRBV4-1,TRBJ2-5
TGTGCCAGCACCTCGGGAGGGAACACTGAAGCTTTCTTT,CASTSGGNTEAFF,once,.,TRBV5-4,TRBJ1-1
TGTGCCACGGAAGCGGGGGGAAAAGAGACCCAGTACTTC,CATEAGGKETQYF,.,TRBD2,TRBV7-9,TRBJ2-5
TGTGCCAGCTCACCAGCAAGTAGCGGGAGGCAAGAGACCCAGTACTTC,CASSPASSGRQETQYF,.,TRBD2,TRBV18,TRBJ2-5
TGTGCCAGCAGCAAGGTGGCTAGCGGCCACGAGCAGTACTTC,CASSKVASGHEQYF,.,TRBD2,TRBV5-5,TRBJ2-7
TGCAGCGCTCTACAGGGGGTCGAGCAGTACTTC,CSALQGVEQYF,.,TRBD1,TRBV29-1,TRBJ2-7
TGCGCCAGCAGTGAGGAGTCGTCAGGGTTGGTTCGGGGGACCCAGTACTTC,CASSEESSGLVRGTQYF,.,.,TRBV10-1,TRBJ2-5
TGTGCCAGCAGCGTAGGGGTCAGGTCCTACGAGCAGTACTTC,CASSVGVRSYEQYF,.,.,TRBV9,TRBJ2-7
TGTGCCAGCAGCGTAGTAGAGCTTCCAAATTCACCCCTCCACTTT,CASSVVELPNSPLHF,.,.,TRBV9,TRBJ1-6